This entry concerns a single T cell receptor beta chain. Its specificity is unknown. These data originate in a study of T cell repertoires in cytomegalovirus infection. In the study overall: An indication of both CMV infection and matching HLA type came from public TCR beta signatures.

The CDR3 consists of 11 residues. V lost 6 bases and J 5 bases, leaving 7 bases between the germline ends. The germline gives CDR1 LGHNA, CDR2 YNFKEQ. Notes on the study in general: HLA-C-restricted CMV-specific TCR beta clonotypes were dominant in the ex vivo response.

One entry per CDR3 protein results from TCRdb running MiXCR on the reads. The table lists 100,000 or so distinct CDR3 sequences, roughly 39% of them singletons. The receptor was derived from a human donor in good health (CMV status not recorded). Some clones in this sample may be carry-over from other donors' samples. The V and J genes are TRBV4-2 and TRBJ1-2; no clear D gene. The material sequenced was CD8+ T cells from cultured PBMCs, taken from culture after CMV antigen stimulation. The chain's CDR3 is CASREGYGYTF. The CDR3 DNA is TGTGCCAGCAGGGAGGGATATGGCTACACCTTC.